One and the same sample provided the 27 T cell receptor beta chains below, sequenced in a study of cytomegalovirus exposure and HLA in healthy donors. With 60 Vbeta and 13 Jbeta primers, the PCR was carried out. TCRdb's table, derived via immunoSEQ multiplex PCR, lists solely in-frame clones and lacks some. In the table there are around 75,000 clones, 70% to 80% of which are singletons. Sequencing was carried out using PBMCs. Source of these receptors: a man between 40 and 49 years old in good health and CMV-seronegative.

The V and J genes are TRBV27 and TRBJ2-7; 7 bases agree with TRBD1. The CDR3 runs to 13 residues. The germline CDR1 and CDR2 sequences are MNHEY and SMNVEV (reference sequence). With 8 bases clipped from V and 6 bases from J, the junction kept 10 bases outside the gene matches. CDR3 loop: CASGGRGIFEQYF. In DNA form, the CDR3 reads TGTGCCAGCGGCGGCAGGGGGATCTTCGAGCAGTACTTC.

This sequence joins TRBV5-1 and TRBJ1-2; D remains unclear. The CDR3 extends over 13 amino acids. Germline V gives CDR1 SGHRS, CDR2 YFSETQ. Trimming left V 3 bases short and J 14 bases short, with 20 bases between. The CDR3 loop is CASSYNQGDPRTF. In nucleotides, the CDR3 is TGCGCCAGCAGCTACAACCAAGGAGACCCGAGGACCTTC.

The chain uses TRBV5-1 and TRBJ2-6; D perhaps matches TRBD1 (6 bases). Trimming took off 0 bases at V and 4 bases at J, with 8 bases between the two ends. The CDR3 consists of 15 residues. The germline V gene has CDR1 SGHRS and CDR2 YFSETQ. This CDR3 reads CASSLGGPGANVLTF. CDR3 DNA: TGCGCCAGCAGCTTGGGGGGGCCCGGGGCCAACGTCCTGACTTTC.

This clone occurred a few times. V and J are TRBV4-1 and TRBJ2-3; 15 bases are a match to TRBD2. CDR1 is MGHRA, CDR2 YSYEKL, per germline. This CDR3 comprises 15 residues. With V trimmed by 4 bases and J by 7 bases, 3 bases remained unmatched. The CDR3 DNA follows: TGCGCCAGCAGCCGAGGGACTAGCGGGGGGAATACGCAGTATTTT. Translation: CASSRGTSGGNTQYF.

This chain joins TRBV30 and TRBJ1-1; D may be TRBD1 (5 bases). With 6 bases removed from V and 3 bases from J, the gap between germline ends came to 11 bases. This CDR3 has 12 amino acids. Germline V CDR1 and CDR2: GTSNPN, SVGIG (reference sequence). CDR3 amino acids: CACDREYTEAFF. CDR3 coding DNA: TGTGCCTGTGACAGAGAGTACACTGAAGCTTTCTTT.

In DNA, the CDR3 is TGCGCCAGCAGCCCGGCCCGGGGACTTCAAACTGAAGCTTTCTTT. It yields the protein CASSPARGLQTEAFF. J is TRBJ1-1 and V is TRBV5-1; possible D gene TRBD1, 5 bases. The V end was cut by 4 bases, the J end by 5 bases, with 18 bases between. This CDR3 comprises 15 residues. Looked up from germline, CDR1 is SGHRS and CDR2 is YFSETQ.

The genes are TRBV29-1 and TRBJ1-1; D ambiguous. V was cut by 6 bases and J by 0 bases, with 17 bases left in between. The CDR3 loop spans 15 amino acids. In germline, CDR1 is SQVTM, CDR2 ANQGSEA. Written as DNA, the CDR3 is TGCAGCGTGGGAGGTATGGGTAGCATGAACACTGAAGCTTTCTTT. The encoded protein is CSVGGMGSMNTEAFF.

This clone was found a few times. The rearrangement links TRBV28 to TRBJ1-6, with 8 bases matching TRBD1. This CDR3 is built from 14 residues. J was trimmed by 10 bases and V by 5 bases; bases with no gene match: 7. Germline assignment: CDR1 MDHEN and CDR2 SYDVKM. The CDR3 here is CASSLTGVWSPLHF. CDR3 in DNA: TGTGCCAGCAGTCTGACAGGGGTCTGGTCACCCCTCCACTTT.

J is TRBJ2-6 and V is TRBV5-1; 7 positions match TRBD1. Germline CDR1 and CDR2: SGHRS and YFSETQ. CDR3 length: 14 residues. The ends lost 7 bases at V and 2 bases at J; junction bases unmatched: 3. The CDR3 DNA reads as TGCGCCAGCTCCGACAGGGCTGGGGCCAACGTCCTGACTTTC. Translating gives CASSDRAGANVLTF.

The CDR3 sequence is CASSFLRQGNEQYF. DNA for the CDR3: TGTGCCAGCAGTTTTCTACGACAGGGGAACGAGCAGTACTTC. The chain couples TRBV6-6 to TRBJ2-7, with TRBD1 matching 8 bases. J lost 5 bases, V lost 4 bases, and 7 bases had no gene match. This CDR3 has 14 residues. Germline-derived CDR1 and CDR2 are MNHNY and SVGAGI (reference sequence).

The chain has TRBV30 and TRBJ2-7; 8 positions agree with TRBD1. The germline gives CDR1 GTSNPN, CDR2 SVGIG (reference sequence). The CDR3 length is 11 residues. V was pared by 5 bases and J by 6 bases, with 3 bases of the junction left unmatched. CDR3 in DNA: TGTGCCTGGGGACAGGGAAGCGAGCAGTACTTC. Residues: CAWGQGSEQYF.

This CDR3 is CASSSGQGPYNEQFF. CDR3 sequence (DNA): TGCGCCAGCAGCTCCGGACAGGGGCCATACAATGAGCAGTTCTTC. V is TRBV4-1 and J is TRBJ2-1; 9 positions match TRBD1. The V gene's germline CDR1 is MGHRA and CDR2 YSYEKL. The ends lost 5 bases at V and 4 bases at J; junction bases unmatched: 6. CDR3 length: 15 residues.

The chain employs TRBV28 and TRBJ1-1; D may be TRBD1 (6 bases). CDR3 length: 15 amino acids. Trimming left V 3 bases short and J 1 base short, with 12 bases between. From germline, CDR1 is MDHEN and CDR2 SYDVKM. CDR3 sequence reads: CASSFWDKENTEAFF. CDR3 sequence (DNA): TGTGCCAGCAGTTTCTGGGACAAGGAGAACACTGAAGCTTTCTTT.

The genes are TRBV5-4 and TRBJ2-6; 8 bases align to TRBD2. CDR1 and CDR2 from the germline V gene are SGHNT and YYREEE (reference sequence). V was pared by 6 bases and J by 3 bases, with 8 bases of the junction left unmatched. The CDR3 is 16 amino acids. The CDR3 DNA reads as TGTGCCAGCAACTCCCCGGGGGGGCTTGGGGCCAACGTCCTGACTTTC. Protein: CASNSPGGLGANVLTF.

This clone was seen only a few times. This chain connects TRBV5-1 to TRBJ1-4, with D unresolved. CDR1 SGHRS and CDR2 YFSETQ come from the germline V gene. The CDR3 contains 14 residues. Deletions cut 1 base from V and 0 bases from J, with 4 bases between. The CDR3 spells CASSLTTTNEKLFF. The CDR3 DNA reads as TGCGCCAGCAGCTTGACTACAACTAATGAAAAACTGTTTTTT.

The CDR3 spells CASSLGVGANTEAFF. The CDR3 bases are TGTGCCAGCAGCTTAGGCGTCGGAGCGAACACTGAAGCTTTCTTT. The V gene is TRBV11-1, the J gene TRBJ1-1; D gene unclear. The germline CDR1 and CDR2 sequences are SGHAT and FQDESV (reference sequence). CDR3 length: 15 amino acids. V lost 1 base to trimming and J lost 1 base, with 10 bases between them.

This clone has a handful of counts. The chain uses TRBV5-1 and TRBJ1-1; D is possibly TRBD1 (5 bases). Trimming left V 4 bases short and J 8 bases short, with 15 bases between. Germline assignment: CDR1 SGHRS and CDR2 YFSETQ. This CDR3 has 13 residues. The CDR3 here is CASSLGWGEEAFF. The CDR3 nucleotides are TGCGCCAGCAGCCTCGGATGGGGGGAAGAAGCTTTCTTT. Full variable domain (remainder filled in from reference TRBV5-1 and TRBJ1-1): KAGVTQTPRYLIKTRGQQVTLSCSPISGHRSVSWYQQTPGQGLQFLFEYFSETQRNKGNFPGRFSGRQFSNSRSEMNVSTLELGDSALYLCASSLGWGEEAFFGQGTRLTVV.

This clone was observed once. This chain joins TRBV6-5 and TRBJ1-2; no clear D. The germline V gene has CDR1 MNHEY and CDR2 SVGAGI. The CDR3 loop spans 13 amino acids. Trimming removed 6 bases from V and 7 bases from J, with 15 bases in between. Here the CDR3 DNA reads TGTGCCAGCAGCCTTCGACCGTCGGGTGGCTACACCTTC. Its translation: CASSLRPSGGYTF.

The genes are TRBV7-8 and TRBJ2-5, with 10 bases fitting TRBD2. Germline lookup yields CDR1 SGHVS and CDR2 FQNEAQ. J lost 3 bases, V lost 1 base, and 8 bases had no gene match. The CDR3 consists of 17 residues. Here the CDR3 reads CASSLVGSSGGEETQYF. The DNA of the CDR3 is TGTGCCAGCAGCTTAGTAGGGTCTAGCGGGGGAGAAGAGACCCAGTACTTC. The full variable domain, rest sourced from reference TRBV7-8 and TRBJ2-5, is GAGVSQSPRYKVAKRGQDVALRCDPISGHVSLFWYQQALGQGPEFLTYFQNEAQLDKSGLPSDRFFAERPEGSVSTLKIQRTQQEDSAVYLCASSLVGSSGGEETQYFGPGTRLLVL.

Concerning this clone itself: One end of the junction does not line up with germline, which may come from a read error. This chain uses TRBV30 with TRBJ1-2, with 8 nucleotides matching TRBD1. CDR1 is GTSNPN, CDR2 SVGIG, per germline (reference sequence). This CDR3 contains 12 residues. CDR3: CASGAGGRGYPF. CDR3 DNA: TGTGCCTCGGGGGCAGGGGGCCGTGGCTACCCCTTC.

J is TRBJ2-3 and V is TRBV18; possible D gene TRBD1, 6 bases. Germline values: CDR1 KGHSH, CDR2 LQKENI. Between the trimmed V and J ends, which lost 1 base and 2 bases, there was a span of 25 bases. The CDR3 is made up of 20 amino acids. CDR3 region: CASSPQRGQSSLQPTDTQYF. The DNA of the CDR3 is TGTGCCAGCTCACCACAACGAGGACAGTCGTCCCTTCAGCCCACAGATACGCAGTATTTT.

The chain recombines TRBV6-5 with TRBJ1-1; TRBD1 agrees at 7 bases. Germline trimming cut 2 bases from V and 6 bases from J; bases unmatched to any gene: 3. The CDR3 covers 13 residues. The germline V gene has CDR1 MNHEY and CDR2 SVGAGI. In DNA form, the CDR3 reads TGTGCCAGCAGTTACACAGGGGTCCCTGAAGCTTTCTTT. Its protein product is CASSYTGVPEAFF.

Details on this clone: Different DNA sequences within this sample yield the same CDR3. The chain couples TRBV4-3 to TRBJ2-3; D is possibly TRBD2 (5 bases). CDR1 is LGHNA and CDR2 is YSLEER in the germline V gene. V was shortened by 4 bases and J by 4 bases, with 12 bases between the two germline ends. CDR3 length: 14 residues. In DNA form, the CDR3 reads TGCGCCAGCAGCCTTTCGAGCGGCGCAGATACGCAGTATTTT. Residues: CASSLSSGADTQYF.

CDR3 residues: CASSLGGTRGNTIYF. CDR3 in DNA: TGTGCCAGCAGTTTAGGGGGGACGAGGGGAAACACCATATATTTT. The V call is TRBV28, the J call TRBJ1-3, with D possibly matching TRBD1 (5 bases). CDR1 is MDHEN, CDR2 SYDVKM, per germline. Trimming cost V 2 bases and J 4 bases, with 12 bases left between them. The CDR3 extends over 15 amino acids.

The chain links TRBV19 to TRBJ1-6, with TRBD1 matching 8 bases. The CDR3 totals 13 residues. V shed 3 bases, J shed 9 bases, and the junction held 1 base outside the gene matches. The germline V gene encodes CDR1 LNHDA and CDR2 SQIVND (reference sequence). In DNA form, the CDR3 reads TGTGCCAGTAGTATTACAGGGGGTTCACCCCTCCACTTT. Residues: CASSITGGSPLHF.

The V and J genes are TRBV12-2 and TRBJ1-4. TRBV12-2 is given as a pseudogene. CDR3 length: 15 amino acids. DNA of the CDR3: TGTGCAAGTCGCTTTGGCTCGGCGGCCGGGGAAAAACTGTTTTTT. This codes for CASRFGSAAGEKLFF.

This chain joins TRBV7-9 and TRBJ2-7; 7 bases are shared with TRBD1. The germline V gene encodes CDR1 SEHNR and CDR2 FQNEAQ (reference sequence). The CDR3 sequence is 15 residues long. Trimming cost V 5 bases and J 3 bases; bases outside gene matches: 10. CDR3 bases: TGTGCCAGCAGCATCAAGACAGGGCCGCACTACGAGCAGTACTTC. It codes for CASSIKTGPHYEQYF.